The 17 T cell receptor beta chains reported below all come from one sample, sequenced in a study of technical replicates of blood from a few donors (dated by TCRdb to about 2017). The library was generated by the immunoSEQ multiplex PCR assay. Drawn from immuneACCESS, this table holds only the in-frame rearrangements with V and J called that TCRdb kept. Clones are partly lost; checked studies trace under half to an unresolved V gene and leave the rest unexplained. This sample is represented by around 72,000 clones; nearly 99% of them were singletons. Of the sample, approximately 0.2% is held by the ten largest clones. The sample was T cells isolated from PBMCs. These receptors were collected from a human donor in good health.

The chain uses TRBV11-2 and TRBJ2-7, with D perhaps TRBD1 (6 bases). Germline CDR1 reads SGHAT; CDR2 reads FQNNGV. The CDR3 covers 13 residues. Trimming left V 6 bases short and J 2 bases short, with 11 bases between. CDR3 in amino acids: CASRQTGPYEQYF. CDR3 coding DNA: TGTGCCAGCAGGCAGACAGGACCCTACGAGCAGTACTTC.

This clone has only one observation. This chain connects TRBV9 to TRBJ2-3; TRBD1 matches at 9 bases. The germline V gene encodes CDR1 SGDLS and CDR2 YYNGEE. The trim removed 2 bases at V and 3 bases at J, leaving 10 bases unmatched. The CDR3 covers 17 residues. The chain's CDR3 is CASSVRPPGQGTDTQYF. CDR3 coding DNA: TGTGCCAGCAGCGTCCGACCCCCGGGACAGGGAACAGATACGCAGTATTTT.

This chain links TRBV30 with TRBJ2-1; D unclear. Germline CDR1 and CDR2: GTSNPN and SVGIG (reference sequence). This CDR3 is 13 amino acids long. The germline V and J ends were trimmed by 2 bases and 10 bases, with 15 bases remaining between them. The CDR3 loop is CAWSWLGVQEQFF. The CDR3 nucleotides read TGTGCCTGGAGTTGGTTAGGAGTTCAGGAGCAGTTCTTC.

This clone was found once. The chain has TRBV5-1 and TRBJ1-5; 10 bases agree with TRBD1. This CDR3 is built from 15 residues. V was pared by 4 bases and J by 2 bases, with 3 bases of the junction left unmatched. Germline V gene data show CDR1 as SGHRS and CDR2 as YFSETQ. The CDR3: CASSAGTGGNQPQHF. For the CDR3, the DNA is TGCGCCAGCAGCGCAGGGACAGGGGGCAATCAGCCCCAGCATTTT.

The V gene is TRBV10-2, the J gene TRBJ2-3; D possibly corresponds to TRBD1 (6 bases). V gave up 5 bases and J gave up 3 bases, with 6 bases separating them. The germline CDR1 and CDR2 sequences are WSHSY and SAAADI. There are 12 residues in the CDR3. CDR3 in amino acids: CASSTGTDTQYF. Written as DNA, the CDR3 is TGCGCCAGCAGTACAGGGACAGATACGCAGTATTTT.

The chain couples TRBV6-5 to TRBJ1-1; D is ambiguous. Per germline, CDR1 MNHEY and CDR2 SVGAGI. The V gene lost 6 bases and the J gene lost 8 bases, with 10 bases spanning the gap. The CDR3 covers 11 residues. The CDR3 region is CASRSGHEAFF. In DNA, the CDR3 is TGTGCCAGCAGATCAGGTCACGAAGCTTTCTTT.

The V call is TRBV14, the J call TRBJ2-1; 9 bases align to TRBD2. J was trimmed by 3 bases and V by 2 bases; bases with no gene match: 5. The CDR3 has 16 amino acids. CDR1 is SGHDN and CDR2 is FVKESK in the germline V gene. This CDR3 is CASSQIGGRGYNEQFF. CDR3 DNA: TGTGCCAGCAGCCAAATCGGCGGGAGGGGCTACAATGAGCAGTTCTTC.

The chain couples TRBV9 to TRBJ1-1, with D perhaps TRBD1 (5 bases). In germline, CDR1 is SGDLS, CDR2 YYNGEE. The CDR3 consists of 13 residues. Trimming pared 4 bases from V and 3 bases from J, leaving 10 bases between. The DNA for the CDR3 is TGTGCCAGCAGCTCTGCACAGGACACTGAAGCTTTCTTT. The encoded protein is CASSSAQDTEAFF.

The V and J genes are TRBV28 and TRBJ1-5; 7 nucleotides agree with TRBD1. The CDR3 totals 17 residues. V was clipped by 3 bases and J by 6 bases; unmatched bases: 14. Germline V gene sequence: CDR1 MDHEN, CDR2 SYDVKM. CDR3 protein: CASSFSWGQLRSQPQHF. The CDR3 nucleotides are TGTGCCAGCAGTTTCTCCTGGGGACAGTTGAGGTCTCAGCCCCAGCATTTT.

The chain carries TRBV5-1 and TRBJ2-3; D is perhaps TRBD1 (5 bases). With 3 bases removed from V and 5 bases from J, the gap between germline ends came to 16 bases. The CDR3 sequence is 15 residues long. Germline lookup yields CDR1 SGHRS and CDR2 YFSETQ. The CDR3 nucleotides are TGCGCCAGCAGCTCGTCACAGGTTGAGGTAGATACGCAGTATTTT. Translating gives CASSSSQVEVDTQYF.

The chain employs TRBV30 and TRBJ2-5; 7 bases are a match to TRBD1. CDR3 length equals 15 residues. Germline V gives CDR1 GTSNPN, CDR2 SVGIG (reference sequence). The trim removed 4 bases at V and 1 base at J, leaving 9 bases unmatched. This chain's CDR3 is CAWTGAGGIQETQYF. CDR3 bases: TGTGCCTGGACCGGGGCAGGGGGAATCCAAGAGACCCAGTACTTC. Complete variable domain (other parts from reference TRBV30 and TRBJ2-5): SQTIHQWPATLVQPVGSPLSLECTVEGTSNPNLYWYRQAAGRGLQLLFYSVGIGQISSEVPQNLSASRPQDRQFILSSKKLLLSDSGFYLCAWTGAGGIQETQYFGPGTRLLVL.

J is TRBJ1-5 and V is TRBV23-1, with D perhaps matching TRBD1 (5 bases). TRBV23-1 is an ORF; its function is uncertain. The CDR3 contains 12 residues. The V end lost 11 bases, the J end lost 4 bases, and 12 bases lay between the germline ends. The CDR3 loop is CAENQGNQPQHF. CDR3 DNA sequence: TGCGCCGAAAACCAGGGAAATCAGCCCCAGCATTTT.

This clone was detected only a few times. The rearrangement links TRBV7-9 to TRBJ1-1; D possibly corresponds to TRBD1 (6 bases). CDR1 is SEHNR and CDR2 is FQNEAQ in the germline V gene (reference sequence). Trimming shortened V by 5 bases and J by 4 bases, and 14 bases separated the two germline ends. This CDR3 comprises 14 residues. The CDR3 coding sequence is TGTGCCAGCAGCCTATCCTACAGGGTCACTGAAGCTTTCTTT. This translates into CASSLSYRVTEAFF.

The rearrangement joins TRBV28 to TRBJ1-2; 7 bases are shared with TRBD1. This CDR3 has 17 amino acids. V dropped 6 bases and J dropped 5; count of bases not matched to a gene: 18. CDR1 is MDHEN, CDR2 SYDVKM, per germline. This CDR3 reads CASSLRVRDSFTYGYTF. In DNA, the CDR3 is TGTGCCAGCAGCCTAAGAGTCCGGGACAGCTTTACTTATGGCTACACCTTC.

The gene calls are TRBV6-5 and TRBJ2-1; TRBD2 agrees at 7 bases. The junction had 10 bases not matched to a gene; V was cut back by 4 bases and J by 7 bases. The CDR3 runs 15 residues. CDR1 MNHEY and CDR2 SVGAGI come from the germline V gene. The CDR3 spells CASSSAGSTGNEQFF. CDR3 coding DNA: TGTGCCAGCAGTTCAGCGGGAAGCACGGGTAATGAGCAGTTCTTC.

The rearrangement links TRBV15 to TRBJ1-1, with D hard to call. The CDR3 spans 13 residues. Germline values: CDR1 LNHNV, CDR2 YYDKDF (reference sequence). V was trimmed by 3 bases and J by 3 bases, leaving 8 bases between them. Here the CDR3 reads CATSRVPDTEAFF. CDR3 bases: TGTGCCACCAGCAGGGTCCCGGACACTGAAGCTTTCTTT.

The CDR3 loop reads CASSPGQNTEAFF. CDR3 in DNA: TGTGCCAGCAGTCCTGGACAGAACACTGAAGCTTTCTTT. The chain employs TRBV6-5 and TRBJ1-1; D possibly corresponds to TRBD1 (5 bases). V shed 5 bases and J shed 1 base, with 8 bases lying between them. Germline V lookup: CDR1 MNHEY, CDR2 SVGAGI. The CDR3 sequence is 13 residues long.